The clone carrying this T cell receptor beta chain was found a few times. What it binds is not known. V was clipped by 5 bases and J by 3 bases, with 11 bases between them. Germline CDR1 reads KGHDR; CDR2 reads SFDVKD. CDR3 size: 14 residues. These data are taken from a study of blood T cells in healthy people across ages. Overall study: Per two T cells, about one barcoded beta molecule was captured through template switching.

Whenever a sample was processed, at least 6 million PBMCs were isolated. A second PCR of roughly 7 to 11 cycles used a sample-barcoded 5' primer and a J-beta primer mix. Each CDR3 protein is one row after TCRdb ran MiXCR on the 5' RACE reads. The sample shows some 710,000 distinct CDR3 sequences, around a fifth of them seen only once. Notes on the study in general: The fall in TCR beta diversity per million T cells was roughly linear with age. Since the PBMCs were unsorted, naive and antigen-experienced cells could not be conclusively compared.

The origin of this receptor is a man aged 70-80 years in good health. V gene TRBV24-1 combines with J gene TRBJ2-3; possible D gene TRBD1, 6 bases. The source material was blood. In DNA form, the CDR3 reads TGTGCCACCAGTGTAGGGGGTTCAACAGATACGCAGTATTTT. Residues: CATSVGGSTDTQYF.